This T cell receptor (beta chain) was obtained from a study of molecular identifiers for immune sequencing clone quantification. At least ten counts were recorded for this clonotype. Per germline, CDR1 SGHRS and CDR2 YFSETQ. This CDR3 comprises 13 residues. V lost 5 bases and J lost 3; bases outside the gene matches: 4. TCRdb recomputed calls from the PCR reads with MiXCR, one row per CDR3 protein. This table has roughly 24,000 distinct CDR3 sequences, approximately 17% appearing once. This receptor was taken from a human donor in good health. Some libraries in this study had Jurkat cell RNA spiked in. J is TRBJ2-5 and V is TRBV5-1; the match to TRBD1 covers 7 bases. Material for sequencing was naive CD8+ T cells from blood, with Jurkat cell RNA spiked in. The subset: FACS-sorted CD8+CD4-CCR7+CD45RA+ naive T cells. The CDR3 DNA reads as TGCGCCAGCAGAGGGACAGCCGAAGAGACCCAGTACTTC. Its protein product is CASRGTAEETQYF. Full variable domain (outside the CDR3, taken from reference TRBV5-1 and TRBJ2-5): KAGVTQTPRYLIKTRGQQVTLSCSPISGHRSVSWYQQTPGQGLQFLFEYFSETQRNKGNFPGRFSGRQFSNSRSEMNVSTLELGDSALYLCASRGTAEETQYFGPGTRLLVL.